Presented here are 3 T cell receptor beta chains from one specimen sequenced in a study of shared clonotypes between healthy human individuals. The protocol was immunoSEQ multiplex PCR, while the TCRdb copy is restricted to in-frame clones and leaves out a portion. Among about 2 million clones listed, approximately 94% were seen once. The naive CD8 fraction comprised CD45RO-negative cells positively selected for CCR7 and excluded terminally differentiated effector memory CD45RA+ cells. Sequencing was performed on naive CD8+ T cells sorted from blood. These receptors all stem from a man aged 18-30 years in good health.

The count of this clone is one. This chain joins TRBV4-1 and TRBJ2-3; D uncertain. Trimming removed 1 base at V and 3 bases at J, with 8 bases between. The germline gives CDR1 MGHRA, CDR2 YSYEKL. This CDR3 has 14 amino acids. DNA for the CDR3: TGCGCCAGCAGCCAAGGGCCCGGAACAGATACGCAGTATTTT. Protein product: CASSQGPGTDTQYF.

The V gene is TRBV7-9, the J gene TRBJ2-2; no clear D gene. Per germline, CDR1 SEHNR and CDR2 FQNEAQ (reference sequence). This CDR3 is built from 17 residues. V shed 1 base and J shed 1 base, with 13 bases lying between them. The CDR3 reads CASSLEPLDGNTGELFF. The CDR3 DNA reads as TGTGCCAGCAGCTTAGAACCTCTAGACGGGAACACCGGGGAGCTGTTTTTT.

The table lists this clone with a count of one. The chain joins TRBV4-1 to TRBJ2-4, with 10 bases lining up with TRBD2. CDR3 length: 17 residues. Germline V gene data show CDR1 as MGHRA and CDR2 as YSYEKL. V was pared by 1 base and J by 4 bases, with 7 bases of the junction left unmatched. CDR3 amino acids: CASSQVVSGGKKNIQYF. Written as DNA, the CDR3 is TGCGCCAGCAGCCAAGTGGTTAGCGGGGGGAAAAAAAACATTCAGTACTTC.